This record covers a single TCR beta chain. Trimming took 1 base from V and 2 from J, leaving 10 bases between them. CDR3 size: 14 residues. Germline CDR1 is SGHRS and CDR2 is YFSETQ. Amplification targeted the TCR beta CDR3 regions, with RNA transcripts as the source material. First-round RT-PCR with HTBI primers preceded a second-round multiplex PCR. TCRdb re-analysed the multiplex PCR reads in MiXCR, keeping a single row per CDR3 protein. The top ten hold 2.5% to 3.5% of the sample, which has 400,000 to 500,000 distinct CDR3 sequences, over 20% seen once. The data originate from a study of Graves' ophthalmopathy and Graves' hyperthyroidism. Clinical symptoms, serum thyroxine, TRAb, thyroid ultrasound and orbital computed tomography formed the basis of diagnosis.

Specimen: peripheral blood. The chain recombines TRBV5-1 with TRBJ2-7, with D tentatively TRBD2 (5 bases). The source of this sequence is a woman in her late teens or twenties with stable Graves' hyperthyroidism. The CDR3 coding sequence is TGCGCCAGCAGCTTGTACGGGATAGCCTACGAGCAGTACTTC. It is translated as CASSLYGIAYEQYF.